Each of the 28 T cell receptor beta chains below was sequenced from the same sample in a study of T cells after yellow fever vaccination. Using its own MiXCR run on the 5' RACE reads, TCRdb lists one record per CDR3 protein. Of 100,000 to 150,000 distinct CDR3 sequences listed, 6% to 8% are singletons. Sequences were derived from CD4+ T cells sorted from PBMCs, sampled less than 11 days after the first yellow fever vaccination. The receptors here all came from a man between 18 and 35 years old who received the YFV17D yellow fever vaccine.

This clonotype was found a few times. The chain carries TRBV7-2 and TRBJ1-3, with TRBD1 as a possible D gene (5 bases). CDR3 size: 15 residues. Germline V gene sequence: CDR1 SGHTA, CDR2 FQGNSA. V was trimmed by 3 bases and J by 0 bases, leaving 9 bases between them. In DNA form, the CDR3 reads TGTGCCAGCAGCTTTTACAGGAGCTCTGGAAACACCATATATTTT. It yields the protein CASSFYRSSGNTIYF.

This clonotype was observed a few times. The V gene is TRBV7-3, the J gene TRBJ2-1, with 7 bases lining up with TRBD2. There are 17 residues in the CDR3. V lost 5 bases and J lost 0; bases outside the gene matches: 10. Germline lookup yields CDR1 SGHTA and CDR2 FQGTGA. The CDR3 sequence: CASSPHQAGPSYNEQFF. CDR3 coding DNA: TGTGCCAGCAGCCCACACCAAGCGGGGCCCTCCTACAATGAGCAGTTCTTC.

This clonotype was detected ten times or more. The J gene is TRBJ2-1, the V gene TRBV5-1; D may be TRBD1 (5 bases). Germline V CDR1 and CDR2: SGHRS, YFSETQ. CDR3 length: 14 residues. V was pared by 4 bases and J by 5 bases, with 13 bases between. This CDR3 reads CASSQGAPNNEQFF. CDR3 nucleotides: TGCGCCAGCAGCCAGGGCGCGCCCAACAATGAGCAGTTCTTC.

This clonotype was observed at least ten times. The rearrangement uses TRBV20-1 and TRBJ1-5; a possible D gene is TRBD1 (6 bases). Trimming pared 0 bases from V and 6 bases from J, leaving 21 bases between. This CDR3 is 17 amino acids long. Germline-derived CDR1 and CDR2 are DFQATT and SNEGSKA (reference sequence). CDR3 nucleotides: TGCAGTGCTAGAGACCCTGCGGGGGGAGGGGGAGGTCAGCCCCAGCATTTT. Translation: CSARDPAGGGGGQPQHF.

This clonotype was counted ten times or more. The rearrangement links TRBV18 to TRBJ2-7; tentatively, D is TRBD1 (6 bases). Trimming left V 6 bases short and J 5 bases short, with 11 bases between. This CDR3 is 12 amino acids long. Germline assignment: CDR1 KGHSH and CDR2 LQKENI. This chain's CDR3 is CASSTTGDEQYV. The DNA for the CDR3 is TGTGCCAGCTCCACGACAGGTGACGAGCAGTACGTC.

This clonotype came up many times. This chain uses TRBV5-5 with TRBJ2-7; possible D gene TRBD2, 6 bases. The CDR3 loop spans 15 amino acids. V shed 3 bases and J shed 0 bases, with 13 bases lying between them. CDR1 and CDR2 from the germline V gene are SGHKS and YYEKEE (reference sequence). The CDR3 region is CASSSRDSSSYEQYF. The CDR3 DNA reads TGTGCCAGCAGCTCTCGGGACTCGAGCTCCTACGAGCAGTACTTC. The whole variable domain, filled in from reference TRBV5-5 and TRBJ2-7, reads DAGVTQSPTHLIKTRGQQVTLRCSPISGHKSVSWYQQVLGQGPQFIFQYYEKEERGRGNFPDRFSARQFPNYSSELNVNALLLGDSALYLCASSSRDSSSYEQYFGPGTRLTVT.

This clonotype was counted only a few times. V is TRBV7-3 and J is TRBJ2-3; 10 positions match TRBD2. Germline values: CDR1 SGHTA, CDR2 FQGTGA. V gave up 5 bases and J gave up 4 bases; unmatched junction bases: 6. The CDR3 loop spans 15 amino acids. CDR3 nucleotides: TGTGCCAGCAGCGCGAGCGGGGGGGCATCAGATACGCAGTATTTT. It translates to CASSASGGASDTQYF.

This clonotype was counted only a few times. CDR3 region: CASSSPGGESGELFF. As DNA, the CDR3 is TGTGCCAGCAGTTCCCCCGGGGGAGAGAGCGGGGAGCTGTTTTTT. J is TRBJ2-2 and V is TRBV5-4, with D perhaps matching TRBD2 (6 bases). The length of the CDR3 is 15 residues. Germline CDR1 SGHNT, CDR2 YYREEE (reference sequence). The V end lost 5 bases, the J end lost 7 bases, and 18 bases lay between the germline ends.

At least ten counts were recorded for this clonotype. The chain uses TRBV6-5 and TRBJ1-6; TRBD1 aligns across 8 bases. The CDR3 runs 15 residues. Germline V gene lookup returns CDR1 MNHEY and CDR2 SVGAGI. J lost 7 bases, V lost 1 base, and 3 bases had no gene match. DNA for the CDR3: TGTGCCAGCAGTTACTTCGGACAGGGAAATTCACCCCTCCACTTT. Translation: CASSYFGQGNSPLHF.

This clonotype has at least ten counts. An end of the junction does not agree with germline; a read error may underlie this. The CDR3 nucleotides are TGCAGTGCCAGAGGGGGGGCCGAAGATACGCAGTATTTT. Translated, it gives CSARGGAEDTQYF. The chain employs TRBV20-1 and TRBJ2-3; maybe TRBD2 (7 bases). The CDR3 has 13 amino acids. In germline, CDR1 is DFQATT, CDR2 SNEGSKA (reference sequence).

This clonotype has ten or more counts. V usage is TRBV20-1 and J usage is TRBJ1-2; TRBD1 is a possible D gene (6 bases). The CDR3 consists of 12 residues. Germline V CDR1 and CDR2: DFQATT, SNEGSKA (reference sequence). V lost 3 bases to trimming and J lost 13 bases, with 18 bases between them. CDR3 sequence: CSASQTGGLSTF. The CDR3 region has the DNA TGCAGTGCTAGCCAAACCGGGGGGCTCTCCACCTTC.

This clonotype showed up many times. In DNA, the CDR3 is TGTGCCAGCAGTTCTCGGGACACCACAGATACGCAGTATTTT. Its protein is CASSSRDTTDTQYF. The chain employs TRBV6-5 and TRBJ2-3; tentative D call: TRBD1 (6 bases). Between the trimmed V and J ends, which lost 4 bases and 2 bases, there was a span of 10 bases. Looked up from germline, CDR1 is MNHEY and CDR2 is SVGAGI. This CDR3 is 14 amino acids long.

The chain joins TRBV9 to TRBJ2-3; TRBD2 is a possible D gene (5 bases). The CDR3 contains 12 residues. Looked up from germline, CDR1 is SGDLS and CDR2 is YYNGEE. Trimming pared 4 bases from V and 10 bases from J, leaving 13 bases between. CDR3 in DNA: TGTGCCAGCAGCCCCCAGCGGACCGCGCAGTATTTT. Encoded protein: CASSPQRTAQYF.

V and J are TRBV7-2 and TRBJ1-5, with 7 bases aligning to TRBD1. There are 14 residues in the CDR3. Unmatched junction bases numbered 7, after V lost 7 bases and J lost 4 bases. CDR1 and CDR2 from the germline V gene are SGHTA and FQGNSA. The CDR3 spells CASTLHRGNQPQHF. CDR3 coding DNA: TGTGCCAGCACGCTACACAGGGGAAATCAGCCCCAGCATTTT.

This chain links TRBV7-2 with TRBJ1-6, with no clear D. V was clipped by 5 bases and J by 8 bases, with 13 bases between them. Per the germline V gene, CDR1 is SGHTA and CDR2 is FQGNSA. CDR3 size: 14 residues. In DNA form, the CDR3 reads TGTGCCAGCAGCCGTGATCAAGACTATTCACCCCTCCACTTT. This codes for CASSRDQDYSPLHF. Filled out from reference TRBV7-2 and TRBJ1-6, the complete variable domain reads GAGVSQSPSNKVTEKGKDVELRCDPISGHTALYWYRQSLGQGLEFLIYFQGNSAPDKSGLPSDRFSAERTGGSVSTLTIQRTQQEDSAVYLCASSRDQDYSPLHFGNGTRLTVT.

This clonotype showed up many times. The V and J genes are TRBV7-9 and TRBJ2-5; TRBD2 matches at 8 bases. The CDR3 extends over 16 amino acids. Per the germline V gene, CDR1 is SEHNR and CDR2 is FQNEAQ (reference sequence). V trimming: 6 bases; J trimming: 0 bases; junction bases outside the gene matches: 9. CDR3 nucleotide sequence: TGTGCCAGCAGGACGGGACGGGGGGGCCACCAAGAGACCCAGTACTTC. It is translated as CASRTGRGGHQETQYF.

The sample holds many counts of this clonotype. J is TRBJ1-1 and V is TRBV2, with a tentative D call TRBD1 (5 bases). CDR1 and CDR2 from the germline V gene are SNHLY and FYNNEI. CDR3 length equals 13 residues. The ends were cut back, 7 bases at V and 1 base at J, with 10 bases in the middle. The CDR3 bases are TGTGCCAGCAACAGGCCCCCGAACACTGAAGCTTTCTTT. This sequence encodes CASNRPPNTEAFF.

The table lists this clonotype with many counts. The chain couples TRBV2 to TRBJ1-4, with a weak D call TRBD1 (6 bases). Looked up from germline, CDR1 is SNHLY and CDR2 is FYNNEI. This CDR3 has 14 amino acids. The V end lost 5 bases, the J end lost 4 bases, and 11 bases lay between the germline ends. CDR3 bases: TGTGCCAGCAGTAGGCGGACAGTTAATGAAAAACTGTTTTTT. It translates to CASSRRTVNEKLFF.

About this clonotype: With a much larger clone just one base away, this may be a read error. V gene TRBV4-1 combines with J gene TRBJ2-5; the match to TRBD1 covers 7 bases. This CDR3 contains 14 residues. Germline V gene sequence: CDR1 MGHRA, CDR2 YSYEKL. CDR3 residues: CTSSQSRGPETQYF. The CDR3 nucleotides read TGCACCAGCAGCCAATCGAGGGGGCCGGAGACCCAGTACTTC.

This clonotype was seen ten or more times. The rearrangement links TRBV24-1 to TRBJ1-2; TRBD1 matches at 8 bases. The CDR3 runs to 14 residues. Germline V lookup: CDR1 KGHDR, CDR2 SFDVKD. Unmatched junction bases numbered 3, after V lost 4 bases and J lost 3 bases. Written as DNA, the CDR3 is TGTGCCACCAGTGACCAGGGGGCTCACTATGGCTACACCTTC. Translating gives CATSDQGAHYGYTF.

This clonotype appeared many times. The gene calls are TRBV12-3 or TRBV12-4 and TRBJ2-3; no clear D gene. Trimming took off 6 bases at V and 1 base at J, with 8 bases between the two ends. The CDR3 spans 13 residues. The CDR3, as DNA: TGTGCCAGCAGGTCCTCTGGCACAGATACGCAGTATTTT. Its translation: CASRSSGTDTQYF.

In this sample, this clonotype turned up many times. As DNA, the CDR3 is TGTGCCACCAGTGATGCAGGGGAGGGTCGGGAGACCCAGTACTTC. Protein sequence: CATSDAGEGRETQYF. This chain connects TRBV24-1 to TRBJ2-5; the D gene is possibly TRBD2 (7 bases). Germline lookup yields CDR1 KGHDR and CDR2 SFDVKD. Trimming removed 3 bases at V and 5 bases at J, with 15 bases between. The CDR3 loop spans 15 amino acids.

This clonotype was observed at least ten times. The chain employs TRBV7-3 and TRBJ2-1, with D unresolved. Germline assignment: CDR1 SGHTA and CDR2 FQGTGA. The CDR3 has 12 amino acids. Trimming left V 2 bases short and J 10 bases short, with 9 bases between. CDR3 DNA: TGTGCCAGCAGCTTAGCAAGGTCGGAGCAGTTCTTC. It specifies CASSLARSEQFF.

This clonotype was counted at least ten times. The CDR3 nucleotides are TGTGCCAGCAGTGAAACAGGTGCTCGGATCTATGGCTACACCTTC. Translating gives CASSETGARIYGYTF. The rearrangement links TRBV6-1 to TRBJ1-2; possible D gene TRBD1, 5 bases. Germline CDR1 reads MNHNS; CDR2 reads SASEGT. The CDR3 runs to 15 residues. Trimming removed 2 bases at V and 4 bases at J, with 14 bases between.

A few counts support this clonotype. The rearrangement uses TRBV24-1 and TRBJ2-3; D possibly uses TRBD1 or TRBD2 (5 bases each). The CDR3 runs to 17 residues. Germline CDR1 is KGHDR and CDR2 is SFDVKD. The ends were cut back, 3 bases at V and 2 bases at J, with 17 bases in the middle. CDR3 nucleotide sequence: TGTGCCACCAGTGATGCCCCGGGACGGACCACCACAGATACGCAGTATTTT. Translated, it gives CATSDAPGRTTTDTQYF.

This clonotype was counted at least ten times. The chain combines TRBV5-1 with TRBJ2-1, with D unclear. Trimming shortened V by 1 base and J by 8 bases, and 10 bases separated the two germline ends. The CDR3 is 13 amino acids. Germline V gene sequence: CDR1 SGHRS, CDR2 YFSETQ. The CDR3 sequence is CASSLPPSDEQFF. DNA for the CDR3: TGCGCCAGCAGCTTGCCGCCTTCGGATGAGCAGTTCTTC.

This clonotype was detected ten times or more. The gene calls are TRBV2 and TRBJ2-7; tentative D call: TRBD2 (5 bases). Trimming removed 7 bases at V and 7 bases at J, with 11 bases between. Germline CDR1 and CDR2: SNHLY and FYNNEI. This CDR3 contains 11 residues. CDR3 nucleotide sequence: TGTGCCAGCACTCAGAGCGGTGAGCAGTACTTC. This codes for CASTQSGEQYF.

This chain joins TRBV20-1 and TRBJ2-3, with TRBD2 identical over 10 bases. The CDR3 runs 15 residues. With V trimmed by 6 bases and J by 6 bases, 12 bases remained unmatched. Germline-derived CDR1 and CDR2 are DFQATT and SNEGSKA (reference sequence). In nucleotides, the CDR3 is TGCAGTGCCGAGAGGCGTCTAGCGGGGGAGGATACGCAGTATTTT. Encoded protein: CSAERRLAGEDTQYF.